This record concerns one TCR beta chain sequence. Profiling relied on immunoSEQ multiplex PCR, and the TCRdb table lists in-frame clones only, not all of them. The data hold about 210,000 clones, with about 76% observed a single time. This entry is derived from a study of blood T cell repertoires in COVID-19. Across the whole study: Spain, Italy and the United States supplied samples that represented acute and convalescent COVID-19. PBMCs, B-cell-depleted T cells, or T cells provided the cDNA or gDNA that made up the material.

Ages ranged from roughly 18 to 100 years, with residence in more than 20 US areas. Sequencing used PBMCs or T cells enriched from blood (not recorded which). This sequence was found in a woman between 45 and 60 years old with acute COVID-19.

The CDR3 is CASSLPREDEQYF. In DNA, the CDR3 is TGTGCCAGCAGCTTACCCAGGGAGGACGAGCAGTACTTC. The genes are TRBV11-2 and TRBJ2-7; perhaps TRBD2 as D (6 bases). This CDR3 has 13 residues. The germline V gene encodes CDR1 SGHAT and CDR2 FQNNGV. V gave up 2 bases and J gave up 5 bases, with 10 bases separating them.